The text below deals with one TCR beta chain. The antigen remains undetermined. Time point defined: baseline pretreatment blood. Specified treatment: 15 Gy SBRT to primary tumor, nephrectomy 4 weeks later. After SBRT, blood was collected at 2 and 4 weeks, plus baseline. The data were taken from a study of radiation and T cells in renal cell carcinoma. Study-level background: Nephrectomy followed 15 Gy stereotactic body radiation by 4 weeks.

The repertoire was sequenced with immunoSEQ multiplex PCR; TCRdb's copy has only in-frame clones and lacks some. Of 120,000 to 150,000 clones listed, less than 90% are singletons. General study results and limits: From baseline, blood top tumor clonotypes peaked at 2 weeks post-radiation. Without pretreatment biopsies, baseline tumor clonotype presence was undetermined.

This receptor was obtained from a woman between 65 and 79 years old with renal cell carcinoma. The sample consisted of blood, taken from a patient whose treatment included radiotherapy and nephrectomy.

The CDR3 protein is CASQTGTVGAPLHF. The CDR3 DNA sequence: TGTGCCTCCCAGACCGGGACAGTGGGAGCACCCCTCCACTTT. The V and J genes are TRBV30 and TRBJ1-6, with 7 bases fitting TRBD1. The CDR3 extends over 14 amino acids. V was pared by 7 bases and J by 11 bases, with 14 bases of the junction left unmatched. Germline V gene data show CDR1 as GTSNPN and CDR2 as SVGIG (reference sequence).